This T cell receptor (beta chain) was found in a study of graft-versus-host responses after intestinal transplantation. The overall study: Transplantation in recipients was multivisceral, liver-intestinal, or isolated intestinal. All recipients got anti-thymocyte globulin induction, then tacrolimus and steroids for about three years. Findings and caveats of the study: The recipient marrow held GvH clones, and some of them showed up first in ileum or blood. Elevated graft-versus-host to host-versus-graft clonal ratios in allografts were recorded for patients with graft-donor T cell macrochimerism.

Germline V gene data show CDR1 as MNHEY and CDR2 as SVGAGI. The CDR3 runs 15 residues. After removal of 4 bases from V and 1 base from J, the junction contained 6 bases not matched to a gene. To note about this clone: The target antigen is unknown. The same CDR3 also results from other DNA sequences found in this sample.

Measured with immunoSEQ multiplex PCR; TCRdb has only the in-frame clones, and not every one. The table has 60,000 to 65,000 clones, approximately 88% seen once; the top ten hold over 1.5%. Graft specimens yielded both intraepithelial and lamina propria lymphocytes. Here the sequenced sample was ileum tissue, taken less than 400 days after transplant. The chain joins TRBV6-5 to TRBJ2-5; TRBD1 aligns across 7 bases. This sequence originates from a human patient who received an intestinal transplant, so some T cells may come from the graft donor. The CDR3 nucleotides are TGTGCCAGCAGTTCCTCAGGGGGTATCCAAGAGACCCAGTACTTC. It yields the protein CASSSSGGIQETQYF.